This T cell receptor (beta chain) was identified in a study of identical twins. The CDR3 consists of 13 residues. Germline V lookup: CDR1 SNHLY, CDR2 FYNNEI. Deletions cut 6 bases from V and 7 bases from J, with 13 bases between. TCRdb re-derived calls from the 5' RACE reads in MiXCR, one entry per CDR3 protein. Here the sample spans roughly 710,000 distinct CDR3 sequences, less than 7% being singletons. This sequence joins TRBV2 and TRBJ2-1; D unclear. This receptor was identified in a man younger than 30 in good health. The sample consisted of naive T cells sorted from blood. The CDR3 region has the DNA TGTGCCAGCAGGCAGGATGGCGGAAATGAGCAGTTCTTC. Translating it yields CASRQDGGNEQFF.